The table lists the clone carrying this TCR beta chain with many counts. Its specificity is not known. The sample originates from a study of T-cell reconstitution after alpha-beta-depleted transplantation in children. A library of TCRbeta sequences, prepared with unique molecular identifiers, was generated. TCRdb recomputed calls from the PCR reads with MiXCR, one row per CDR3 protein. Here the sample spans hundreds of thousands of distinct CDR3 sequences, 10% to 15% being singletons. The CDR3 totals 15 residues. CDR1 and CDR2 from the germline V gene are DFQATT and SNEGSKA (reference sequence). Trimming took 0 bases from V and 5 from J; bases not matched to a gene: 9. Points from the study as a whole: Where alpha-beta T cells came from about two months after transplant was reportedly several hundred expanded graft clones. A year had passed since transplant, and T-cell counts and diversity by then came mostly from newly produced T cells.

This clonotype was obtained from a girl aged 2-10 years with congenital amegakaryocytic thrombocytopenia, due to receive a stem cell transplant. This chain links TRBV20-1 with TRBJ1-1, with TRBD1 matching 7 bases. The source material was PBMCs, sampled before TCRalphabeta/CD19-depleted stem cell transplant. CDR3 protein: CSARDHEGADTEAFF. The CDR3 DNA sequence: TGCAGTGCTAGAGATCACGAGGGGGCAGATACTGAAGCTTTCTTT.